This T cell receptor beta chain was sequenced in a study of blood T cells in healthy people across ages. Germline lookup yields CDR1 SGHDN and CDR2 FVKESK. The CDR3 extends over 16 amino acids. Trimming left V 5 bases short and J 0 bases short, with 14 bases between. With a J-beta primer mix and a sample-barcoded 5' primer, a second PCR ran about 7 to 11 cycles. Sequencing yielded, for each sample, at least 3 million paired-end reads carrying CDR3. MiXCR was run by TCRdb on the 5' RACE reads, yielding one entry per CDR3 protein. The repertoire holds roughly 680,000 distinct CDR3 sequences, roughly half seen once, with approximately 13% in the top ten.

The sample was blood. This TCR was recovered from a woman of 80 years or more in good health. The rearrangement joins TRBV14 to TRBJ2-1; a possible D gene is TRBD2 (6 bases). The CDR3 reads CASSDRLGISYNEQFF. The CDR3 bases are TGTGCCAGCAGCGACCGACTAGGTATCTCCTACAATGAGCAGTTCTTC.